Sequencing of this TCR beta chain was carried out in a study of beta chain features in type 1 diabetes. Background on the study: On cell yields, gender and age, patients and healthy donors were similar. Whole-study results and caveats: Cells with high TCR expression could be over-represented by cDNA sequencing. Researchers report that Type 1 diabetes patients had moderately but significantly shorter TCRB CDR3s across all four CD4+ subsets. For type 1 diabetes patients, VDJ junctions showed fewer insertions and more deletions.

The CDR3 is made up of 13 amino acids. The V and J ends lost 4 bases and 4 bases, in that order; junction bases with no gene match: 2. Germline loops: CDR1 SGHRS, CDR2 YFSETQ. A word on this clone: Its antigen remains unknown. This specimen includes other DNA sequences encoding the same CDR3.

TCRB transcripts that were expressed got sequenced, as all of the isolated RNA had been reverse transcribed. Generated by immunoSEQ multiplex PCR, the TCRdb table keeps only in-frame clones and is missing some. The sample shows 500,000 to 800,000 clones, about an eighth of them seen only once. Via the markers CD45RO/CCR7/CD25/CD127/CD95/CD27, stem cell-like memory, regulatory, central memory and naive CD4+ cells were sorted. This rearrangement joins TRBV5-1 to TRBJ2-5; TRBD1 agrees at 9 bases. The origin of this receptor is a man aged 30 to 39 with type 1 diabetes. Material: naive CD4+ T cells from blood. CDR3 protein: CASSPGQGETQYF. The DNA for the CDR3 is TGCGCCAGCAGCCCGGGACAGGGAGAGACCCAGTACTTC.